The next 13 T cell receptor beta chains were all read from a single sample in a study of control samples from healthy donors and cancer patients. The data were produced by immunoSEQ multiplex PCR, yet TCRdb's version contains in-frame clones alone and is incomplete. Counted here are around 120,000 clones, roughly nine tenths occurring once; the ten biggest clones make up almost 8%. Sequencing was carried out using blood. These receptors came from a woman in her late teens or twenties in good health.

This sequence joins TRBV5-1 and TRBJ1-1; D possibly corresponds to TRBD1 (5 bases). Germline V gene lookup returns CDR1 SGHRS and CDR2 YFSETQ. Between the trimmed V and J ends, which lost 4 bases and 11 bases, there was a span of 24 bases. This CDR3 contains 15 residues. The CDR3 coding sequence is TGCGCCAGCAGCCCTACGGGGCAGGGCCTTGCCTGGGCTTTCTTT. This gives the protein CASSPTGQGLAWAFF.

The J gene is TRBJ1-1, the V gene TRBV14, with D maybe TRBD1 (5 bases). The CDR3 runs to 12 residues. Germline V lookup: CDR1 SGHDN, CDR2 FVKESK. With 4 bases removed from V and 7 bases from J, the gap between germline ends came to 10 bases. CDR3 residues: CASSRGGYEAFF. The DNA of the CDR3 is TGTGCCAGCAGCCGGGGGGGTTATGAAGCTTTCTTT.

DNA for the CDR3: TGTGCCAGCAGCCACACCGGGGATGAAAAACTGTTTTTT. This sequence encodes CASSHTGDEKLFF. This chain uses TRBV3-1 (or the pseudogene TRBV3-2) with TRBJ1-4; no clear D. The germline CDR1 and CDR2 sequences are LGHDT and YNNKEL (reference sequence). V dropped 3 bases and J dropped 6 bases, with 8 bases sitting between them. The CDR3 sequence is 13 residues long.

This clone appeared a few times. V gene TRBV5-4 combines with J gene TRBJ2-3, with 9 bases matching TRBD2. V gave up 0 bases and J gave up 4 bases; unmatched junction bases: 6. Germline CDR1 reads SGHNT; CDR2 reads YYREEE (reference sequence). This CDR3 region has 16 residues. CDR3 protein: CASSLGAGGSADTQYF. CDR3 in DNA: TGTGCCAGCAGCTTGGGAGCGGGGGGCAGCGCAGATACGCAGTATTTT.

This clone has a single count. The chain joins TRBV5-4 to TRBJ1-6; D is unclear. V lost 4 bases to trimming and J lost 8 bases, with 10 bases between them. CDR1 SGHNT and CDR2 YYREEE come from the germline V gene (reference sequence). The CDR3 is made up of 13 amino acids. Written as DNA, the CDR3 is TGTGCCAGCAGCCGAACACCGGATTCACCCCTCCACTTT. Its protein product is CASSRTPDSPLHF.

V and J are TRBV7-2 and TRBJ2-3, with a possible D match to TRBD1 (6 bases). The germline V gene encodes CDR1 SGHTA and CDR2 FQGNSA. Trimming took 7 bases from V and 0 from J, leaving 14 bases between them. The CDR3 spans 15 residues. The CDR3 DNA is TGTGCCAGCACCCAGGGGTCAGTGAGCACAGATACGCAGTATTTT. It encodes CASTQGSVSTDTQYF.

The chain joins TRBV18 to TRBJ2-3; no definite D call. Germline CDR1 reads KGHSH; CDR2 reads LQKENI. The V and J ends lost 6 bases and 9 bases respectively, with 10 bases between them. The CDR3 sequence is 11 residues long. CDR3 nucleotide sequence: TGTGCCAGCTCCCCGGACCTGACGCAGTATTTT. This gives the protein CASSPDLTQYF.

The chain recombines TRBV19 with TRBJ1-6, with a tentative D call TRBD1 (5 bases). The CDR3 is 16 residues long. CDR1 is LNHDA and CDR2 is SQIVND in the germline V gene (reference sequence). Trimming removed 5 bases from V and 2 bases from J, with 13 bases in between. CDR3: CASSARGNAYNSPLHF. The CDR3 coding sequence is TGTGCCAGTAGTGCTCGGGGGAACGCCTATAATTCACCCCTCCACTTT.

The V and J genes are TRBV4-3 and TRBJ1-5, with D uncertain. This CDR3 has 18 residues. The V gene's germline CDR1 is LGHNA and CDR2 YSLEER. V lost 10 bases and J 4 bases, leaving 29 bases between the germline ends. The DNA for the CDR3 is TGCGCCACCGAGGGTACCGGGCCAAGGAAGGTGGAGAATCAGCCCCAGCATTTT. It specifies CATEGTGPRKVENQPQHF.

CDR3 sequence reads: CASSQASTNYGYTF. CDR3 nucleotide sequence: TGTGCCAGCAGCCAGGCATCGACTAACTATGGCTACACCTTC. The chain joins TRBV7-2 to TRBJ1-2; the D is unclear. The CDR3 extends over 14 amino acids. Trimming took 5 bases from V and 0 from J, leaving 10 bases between them. Germline CDR1 and CDR2: SGHTA and FQGNSA.

V is TRBV7-8 and J is TRBJ2-7; TRBD2 is a possible D gene (7 bases). Trimming removed 5 bases at V and 4 bases at J, with 12 bases between. Per the germline V gene, CDR1 is SGHVS and CDR2 is FQNEAQ. The CDR3 has 13 amino acids. The CDR3 here is CASSVGGVYEQYF. The CDR3, as DNA: TGTGCCAGCAGCGTAGGGGGGGTATACGAGCAGTACTTC.

The rearrangement links TRBV28 to TRBJ2-2; D is ambiguous. V was shortened by 3 bases and J by 4 bases, with 9 bases between the two germline ends. Germline CDR1 reads MDHEN; CDR2 reads SYDVKM. This CDR3 is built from 14 residues. CDR3 in amino acids: CASSLEQLTGELFF. Here the CDR3 DNA reads TGTGCCAGCAGTTTGGAACAGCTCACCGGGGAGCTGTTTTTT.

The chain joins TRBV6-2 or TRBV6-3 to TRBJ2-3, with D perhaps matching TRBD2 (6 bases). CDR1 MNHEY and CDR2 SVGEGT come from the germline V gene. CDR3 length equals 13 residues. Trimming removed 4 bases from V and 1 base from J, with 6 bases in between. The DNA for the CDR3 is TGTGCCAGCAGTTGGAGGGGCACAGATACGCAGTATTTT. It is translated as CASSWRGTDTQYF.